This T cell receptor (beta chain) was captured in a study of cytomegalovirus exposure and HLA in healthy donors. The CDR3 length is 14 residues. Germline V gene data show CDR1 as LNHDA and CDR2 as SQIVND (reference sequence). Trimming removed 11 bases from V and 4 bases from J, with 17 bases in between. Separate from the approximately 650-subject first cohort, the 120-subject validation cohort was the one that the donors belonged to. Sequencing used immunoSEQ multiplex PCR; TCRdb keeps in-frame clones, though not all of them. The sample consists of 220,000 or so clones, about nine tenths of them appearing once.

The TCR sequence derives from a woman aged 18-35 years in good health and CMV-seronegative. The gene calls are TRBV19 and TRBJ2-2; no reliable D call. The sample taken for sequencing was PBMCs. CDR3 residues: CASDPSASTGELFF. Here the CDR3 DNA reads TGTGCCTCCGACCCAAGCGCGAGCACCGGGGAGCTGTTTTTT.